This TCR beta chain is from a study of CD8 T cells in ankylosing spondylitis. Study results and caveats: What appeared characteristic of ankylosing spondylitis blood was a TCR beta motif of fewer than ten highly homologous variants.

V gave up 0 bases and J gave up 8 bases, with 10 bases separating them. CDR1 is LGHDT, CDR2 YNNKEL, per germline (reference sequence). CDR3 length: 13 amino acids. This clonotype turned up a few times. The antigen remains undetermined. Each CDR3 protein is one row after TCRdb ran MiXCR on the 5' RACE reads. Among hundreds of thousands of distinct CDR3 sequences listed, more than 25% were seen once. The TCR comes from a male donor with ankylosing spondylitis. The sequenced sample consisted of blood, either unsorted or a sorted T cell fraction (not recorded which). The rearrangement links TRBV3-1 to TRBJ2-5; D is ambiguous. Written as DNA, the CDR3 is TGTGCCAGCAGCCAAGACTGGGGTAATACCCAGTACTTC. Its translation is CASSQDWGNTQYF.